This passage covers 8 T cell receptor beta chains from one sample sequenced in a study of T cells after posttransplantation cyclophosphamide. Generated by immunoSEQ multiplex PCR, the TCRdb table keeps only in-frame clones and is missing some. The table records about 50,000 clones, 85% to 95% of them present only once. The specimen sequenced was PBMCs. Receptor source: a woman aged 25-40 years in good health and a related stem cell transplant donor.

V is TRBV25-1 and J is TRBJ1-1; tentatively, D is TRBD1 (6 bases). Germline V gene sequence: CDR1 MGHDK, CDR2 SYGVNS. Deletions cut 2 bases from V and 0 bases from J, with 10 bases between. The CDR3 has 15 amino acids. CDR3 sequence reads: CASSEGTSMNTEAFF. Here the CDR3 DNA reads TGTGCCAGCAGTGAAGGGACATCCATGAACACTGAAGCTTTCTTT.

J is TRBJ1-2 and V is TRBV5-6; possible D gene TRBD1, 5 bases. Trimming pared 1 base from V and 3 bases from J, leaving 16 bases between. Germline V lookup: CDR1 SGHDT, CDR2 YYEEEE. The CDR3 sequence is 16 residues long. Written as DNA, the CDR3 is TGTGCCAGCAGCTTGCGTGTAGGGGAGGGCTACTATGGCTACACCTTC. Its protein is CASSLRVGEGYYGYTF.

This sequence joins TRBV19 and TRBJ2-1; D possibly corresponds to TRBD2 (5 bases). The CDR3 covers 11 residues. The ends were cut back, 6 bases at V and 7 bases at J, with 7 bases in the middle. Germline-derived CDR1 and CDR2 are LNHDA and SQIVND (reference sequence). The CDR3 here is CASRAENEQFF. The CDR3 nucleotides read TGTGCCAGTAGAGCGGAAAATGAGCAGTTCTTC.

The CDR3 sequence is CASRPSGGLNEQYF. As DNA, the CDR3 is TGTGCCAGCAGGCCATCAGGGGGCTTAAACGAGCAGTACTTC. V gene TRBV11-2 combines with J gene TRBJ2-7, with 8 nucleotides matching TRBD1. With 6 bases clipped from V and 5 bases from J, the junction kept 9 bases outside the gene matches. The germline CDR1 and CDR2 sequences are SGHAT and FQNNGV. The CDR3 has 14 residues.

The CDR3 bases are TGTGCCAGCAGCCATGGAACAGGGGGCCCAGATACGCAGTATTTT. It specifies CASSHGTGGPDTQYF. V gene TRBV7-9 combines with J gene TRBJ2-3, with 9 bases that match TRBD1. Germline assignment: CDR1 SEHNR and CDR2 FQNEAQ (reference sequence). Losses at the gene ends were 5 bases for V and 4 bases for J; bases not matched to a gene: 7. The CDR3 runs to 15 residues.

The CDR3: CASSARGGELFF. In DNA form, the CDR3 reads TGTGCCAGCAGCGCGCGGGGGGGGGAGCTGTTTTTT. The chain couples TRBV7-2 to TRBJ2-2, with TRBD2 matching 7 bases. In germline, CDR1 is SGHTA, CDR2 FQGNSA. This CDR3 is 12 amino acids long. V was clipped by 5 bases and J by 8 bases; unmatched bases: 2. Variable domain in full (rest from reference TRBV7-2 and TRBJ2-2): GAGVSQSPSNKVTEKGKDVELRCDPISGHTALYWYRQSLGQGLEFLIYFQGNSAPDKSGLPSDRFSAERTGGSVSTLTIQRTQQEDSAVYLCASSARGGELFFGEGSRLTVL.

This clone has only one observation. The genes are TRBV7-9 and TRBJ2-5, with 7 bases matching TRBD1. Trimming took 4 bases from V and 6 from J; bases not matched to a gene: 11. CDR1 SEHNR and CDR2 FQNEAQ come from the germline V gene (reference sequence). This CDR3 has 15 residues. DNA for the CDR3: TGTGCCAGCAGCTCCGTTCGACAGGGTGGACAGACCCAGTACTTC. Protein product: CASSSVRQGGQTQYF.

This chain links TRBV9 with TRBJ2-5; TRBD1 matches at 7 bases. V lost 3 bases to trimming and J lost 3 bases; unmatched junction nucleotides: 8. The CDR3 contains 15 residues. CDR1 and CDR2 (germline): SGDLS, YYNGEE. The CDR3 region has the DNA TGTGCCAGCAGCGAGACCGGGACAGTGAAAGAGACCCAGTACTTC. It is translated as CASSETGTVKETQYF. The whole variable domain, remainder taken from reference TRBV9 and TRBJ2-5, is DSGVTQTPKHLITATGQRVTLRCSPRSGDLSVYWYQQSLDQGLQFLIQYYNGEERAKGNILERFSAQQFPDLHSELNLSSLELGDSALYFCASSETGTVKETQYFGPGTRLLVL.